These T cell receptor beta chains were read from a single sample in a study of T cell clones after liver transplantation. The data were produced by immunoSEQ multiplex PCR, yet TCRdb's version contains in-frame clones alone and is incomplete. The profile covers around 80,000 clones, with 65% to 85% appearing a single time and about 0.45% taken by the ten largest. The specimen comprised CD4+ T cells from blood, sampled around 45 months after liver transplant. Receptor source: a human patient who received a liver transplant. Certain T cells may be donor cells from the graft. CDR3s include the opening cysteine and the closing phenylalanine or tryptophan. Each record gives: CDR3 protein, CDR3 DNA, clone size, V gene, D gene, J gene. The D gene is left open where the match is weak. Size values are once, few and many counts, or a class for expanded clones, and some rows have none.

CDR3aa: CASSPMYSSGANVLTF
CDR3nt: TGTGCCAGCAGTCCGATGTACAGCTCTGGGGCCAACGTCCTGACTTTC
abundance: NA
v_gene: TRBV28
d_gene: NA
j_gene: TRBJ2-6

CDR3aa: CASSLGTVYGYTF
CDR3nt: TGTGCCAGCAGCTTAGGAACAGTCTATGGCTACACCTTC
abundance: NA
v_gene: TRBV11-2
d_gene: NA
j_gene: TRBJ1-2

CDR3aa: CASRLQGSTEAFF
CDR3nt: TGTGCCAGCAGACTACAGGGTTCGACCGAAGCTTTCTTT
abundance: NA
v_gene: TRBV28
d_gene: NA
j_gene: TRBJ1-1

CDR3aa: CASSATGDEQYF
CDR3nt: TGTGCCAGCAGCGCAACAGGAGACGAGCAGTACTTC
abundance: NA
v_gene: TRBV9
d_gene: NA
j_gene: TRBJ2-7

CDR3aa: CSAWGTNEQFF
CDR3nt: TGCAGTGCCTGGGGGACCAATGAGCAGTTCTTC
abundance: NA
v_gene: TRBV20-1
d_gene: NA
j_gene: TRBJ2-1

CDR3aa: CASSLLGQPGTQYF
CDR3nt: TGTGCCAGCAGCTTGCTTGGACAGCCGGGGACCCAGTACTTC
abundance: NA
v_gene: TRBV5-6
d_gene: NA
j_gene: TRBJ2-5

CDR3aa: CASNGLKAREQYF
CDR3nt: TGTGCCAGCAATGGGCTCAAGGCCAGAGAGCAGTACTTC
abundance: NA
v_gene: TRBV6-5
d_gene: NA
j_gene: TRBJ2-7

CDR3aa: CASSLTGTPIDEQYF
CDR3nt: TGTGCCAGCAGCTTAACCGGGACCCCGATCGACGAGCAGTACTTC
abundance: NA
v_gene: TRBV7-8
d_gene: NA
j_gene: TRBJ2-7

CDR3aa: CASSSVTSLRGFF
CDR3nt: TGTGCCAGCAGTTCTGTGACTAGTTTGAGGGGGTTCTTC
abundance: NA
v_gene: TRBV28
d_gene: NA
j_gene: TRBJ2-1

CDR3aa: CASSLHTGSSYEQYF
CDR3nt: TGTGCCAGCAGCTTACATACGGGAAGCTCCTACGAGCAGTACTTC
abundance: few
v_gene: TRBV7-2
d_gene: NA
j_gene: TRBJ2-7

CDR3aa: CASSLGHNYGYTF
CDR3nt: TGCGCCAGCAGCTTGGGACATAACTATGGCTACACCTTC
abundance: NA
v_gene: TRBV5-1
d_gene: NA
j_gene: TRBJ1-2

CDR3aa: CASSLVASGAPGNEQYF
CDR3nt: TGTGCCAGCAGCTTGGTAGCTAGCGGGGCCCCAGGGAACGAGCAGTACTTC
abundance: NA
v_gene: TRBV7-9
d_gene: TRBD2
j_gene: TRBJ2-7

CDR3aa: CASSHGLARNTGELFF
CDR3nt: TGCGCCAGCAGCCACGGACTAGCCCGGAACACCGGGGAGCTGTTTTTT
abundance: NA
v_gene: TRBV5-1
d_gene: TRBD2
j_gene: TRBJ2-2

CDR3aa: CASSLEQDSPEQYF
CDR3nt: TGTGCCAGCAGCTTAGAACAGGATTCACCCGAGCAGTACTTC
abundance: NA
v_gene: TRBV7-9
d_gene: NA
j_gene: TRBJ2-7

CDR3aa: CASSRESSNQPQHF
CDR3nt: TGTGCCAGCAGCCGGGAAAGTAGCAATCAGCCCCAGCATTTT
abundance: NA
v_gene: TRBV9
d_gene: NA
j_gene: TRBJ1-5

CDR3aa: CASSFRRNEKLFF
CDR3nt: TGTGCCAGCAGTTTCCGCAGGAATGAAAAACTGTTTTTT
abundance: NA
v_gene: TRBV27
d_gene: NA
j_gene: TRBJ1-4

CDR3aa: CASSSRASGAYNEQFF
CDR3nt: TGTGCCAGCAGCTCCCGGGCTAGCGGGGCCTACAATGAGCAGTTCTTC
abundance: NA
v_gene: TRBV5-4
d_gene: TRBD2
j_gene: TRBJ2-1

CDR3aa: CASSPSGNGNTIYF
CDR3nt: TGCGCCAGCAGCCCGTCGGGGAATGGAAACACCATATATTTT
abundance: NA
v_gene: TRBV5-1
d_gene: NA
j_gene: TRBJ1-3

CDR3aa: CASSGTGDPYEQYF
CDR3nt: TGTGCCAGCAGTGGGACAGGGGATCCCTACGAGCAGTACTTC
abundance: NA
v_gene: TRBV6-1
d_gene: TRBD1
j_gene: TRBJ2-7

CDR3aa: CASSLVSGRQNTEAFF
CDR3nt: TGCGCCAGCAGCTTGGTATCGGGACGGCAGAACACTGAAGCTTTCTTT
abundance: NA
v_gene: TRBV5-1
d_gene: NA
j_gene: TRBJ1-1

CDR3aa: CASGLPLPGQGANTGELFF
CDR3nt: TGTGCCAGCGGCTTACCCCTCCCGGGACAGGGAGCGAACACCGGGGAGCTGTTTTTT
abundance: NA
v_gene: TRBV28
d_gene: TRBD1
j_gene: TRBJ2-2

CDR3aa: CASSLDNAWEAFF
CDR3nt: TGTGCCAGCAGCTTAGATAATGCGTGGGAAGCTTTCTTT
abundance: NA
v_gene: TRBV7-9
d_gene: NA
j_gene: TRBJ1-1

CDR3aa: CASSPRTSNQPQHF
CDR3nt: TGTGCCAGCAGTCCCAGGACTAGCAATCAGCCCCAGCATTTT
abundance: NA
v_gene: TRBV14
d_gene: NA
j_gene: TRBJ1-5

CDR3aa: CASSSLSQTGVGNTIYF
CDR3nt: TGTGCCAGCAGTTCCTTATCGCAAACAGGGGTGGGAAACACCATATATTTT
abundance: NA
v_gene: TRBV28
d_gene: TRBD1
j_gene: TRBJ1-3

CDR3aa: CASGSGTHHNTDTQYF
CDR3nt: TGTGCTAGTGGTTCGGGGACACATCATAACACAGATACGCAGTATTTT
abundance: NA
v_gene: TRBV12-5
d_gene: NA
j_gene: TRBJ2-3

CDR3aa: CASSIGGPGAETQYF
CDR3nt: TGTGCCAGTAGTATCGGTGGTCCGGGGGCAGAGACCCAGTACTTC
abundance: NA
v_gene: TRBV19
d_gene: NA
j_gene: TRBJ2-5

CDR3aa: CASSALEGATEAFF
CDR3nt: TGCGCCAGCAGCGCCCTGGAGGGGGCGACTGAAGCTTTCTTT
abundance: NA
v_gene: TRBV5-1
d_gene: TRBD1
j_gene: TRBJ1-1

CDR3aa: CASSLLAGSSYNEQFF
CDR3nt: TGCGCCAGCAGCTTGCTCGCGGGGAGCTCCTACAATGAGCAGTTCTTC
abundance: NA
v_gene: TRBV5-1
d_gene: NA
j_gene: TRBJ2-1

CDR3aa: CAISVGGSADTQYF
CDR3nt: TGTGCCATCAGTGTTGGCGGGAGTGCAGATACGCAGTATTTT
abundance: NA
v_gene: TRBV10-3
d_gene: TRBD2
j_gene: TRBJ2-3

CDR3aa: CASTLQGLFTGANVLTF
CDR3nt: TGTGCCAGTACCCTACAGGGGCTGTTTACTGGGGCCAACGTCCTGACTTTC
abundance: NA
v_gene: TRBV19
d_gene: TRBD1
j_gene: TRBJ2-6

CDR3aa: CASSFRLVSTDTQYF
CDR3nt: TGTGCCAGTAGTTTCCGACTGGTAAGCACAGATACGCAGTATTTT
abundance: NA
v_gene: TRBV19
d_gene: NA
j_gene: TRBJ2-3

CDR3aa: CATSRGLRWTEAFF
CDR3nt: TGTGCCACCAGCAGAGGACTTAGGTGGACTGAAGCTTTCTTT
abundance: NA
v_gene: TRBV15
d_gene: NA
j_gene: TRBJ1-1

CDR3aa: CASSAGLGNTGELFF
CDR3nt: TGCGCCAGCAGCGCCGGACTCGGCAACACCGGGGAGCTGTTTTTT
abundance: NA
v_gene: TRBV5-1
d_gene: NA
j_gene: TRBJ2-2

CDR3aa: CASSLAAVKNTEAFF
CDR3nt: TGTGCCAGCAGCTTAGCGGCAGTTAAGAACACTGAAGCTTTCTTT
abundance: NA
v_gene: TRBV7-2
d_gene: NA
j_gene: TRBJ1-1

CDR3aa: CSASRVDEQFF
CDR3nt: TGCAGTGCTAGCAGGGTGGATGAGCAGTTCTTC
abundance: NA
v_gene: TRBV20-1
d_gene: NA
j_gene: TRBJ2-1

CDR3aa: CASSPRTGGMRTEAFF
CDR3nt: TGTGCCAGCTCACCCAGGACAGGGGGCATGAGAACTGAAGCTTTCTTT
abundance: NA
v_gene: TRBV18
d_gene: TRBD1
j_gene: TRBJ1-1

CDR3aa: CASSLRRTANTGELFF
CDR3nt: TGTGCCAGCAGCCTCAGAAGGACAGCCAACACCGGGGAGCTGTTTTTT
abundance: NA
v_gene: TRBV7-2
d_gene: NA
j_gene: TRBJ2-2

CDR3aa: CASSPFAAGVYEQYF
CDR3nt: TGTGCCAGCAGCCCATTCGCCGCAGGGGTCTACGAGCAGTACTTC
abundance: NA
v_gene: TRBV7-9
d_gene: NA
j_gene: TRBJ2-7

CDR3aa: CASSQDPWGGTSDLNYNEQFF
CDR3nt: TGTGCCAGCAGCCAAGACCCATGGGGCGGGACTAGCGATCTGAACTACAATGAGCAGTTCTTC
abundance: few
v_gene: TRBV14
d_gene: TRBD2
j_gene: TRBJ2-1

CDR3aa: CASSLVGGNTEAFF
CDR3nt: TGTGCCAGCAGCTTAGTAGGGGGCAACACTGAAGCTTTCTTT
abundance: once
v_gene: TRBV11-2
d_gene: TRBD1
j_gene: TRBJ1-1

CDR3aa: CASSPDRGFPTEAFF
CDR3nt: TGTGCCAGCAGCCCGGACAGGGGTTTTCCCACTGAAGCTTTCTTT
abundance: NA
v_gene: TRBV5-6
d_gene: TRBD1
j_gene: TRBJ1-1

CDR3aa: CASSPRDSHVTDTQYF
CDR3nt: TGCGCCAGCAGCCCCCGGGACAGCCACGTCACAGATACGCAGTATTTT
abundance: NA
v_gene: TRBV4-3
d_gene: TRBD1
j_gene: TRBJ2-3

CDR3aa: CASSLAGGTGKRPAGEQFF
CDR3nt: TGCGCCAGCAGCTTGGCCGGGGGGACAGGGAAACGCCCCGCAGGTGAGCAGTTCTTC
abundance: once
v_gene: TRBV5-1
d_gene: TRBD1
j_gene: TRBJ2-1

CDR3aa: CASGKGQGNTGELFF
CDR3nt: TGTGCCAGCGGGAAGGGTCAGGGGAACACCGGGGAGCTGTTTTTT
abundance: NA
v_gene: TRBV2
d_gene: NA
j_gene: TRBJ2-2

CDR3aa: CASSAQETQYF
CDR3nt: TGTGCCAGCAGCGCTCAAGAGACCCAGTACTTC
abundance: NA
v_gene: TRBV5-4
d_gene: NA
j_gene: TRBJ2-5

CDR3aa: CASSLRRDSYEQYF
CDR3nt: TGTGCCAGCAGCTTAAGGCGGGACTCCTACGAGCAGTACTTC
abundance: NA
v_gene: TRBV7-6
d_gene: NA
j_gene: TRBJ2-7

CDR3aa: CASSLLLFGSQPQHF
CDR3nt: TGTGCCAGCAGCTTACTATTGTTTGGAAGTCAGCCCCAGCATTTT
abundance: NA
v_gene: TRBV7-2
d_gene: NA
j_gene: TRBJ1-5

CDR3aa: CASSRSQGGADGELFF
CDR3nt: TGTGCCAGCAGCCGTTCCCAAGGGGGCGCCGACGGGGAGCTGTTTTTT
abundance: NA
v_gene: TRBV7-3
d_gene: TRBD1
j_gene: TRBJ2-2

CDR3aa: CASSPSSAGSYNEQFF
CDR3nt: TGTGCCAGCAGCCCCTCCTCTGCGGGCTCCTACAATGAGCAGTTCTTC
abundance: NA
v_gene: TRBV7-3
d_gene: NA
j_gene: TRBJ2-1

CDR3aa: CASSLSGAGEKLFF
CDR3nt: TGTGCCAGCAGCTTATCCGGTGCCGGCGAAAAACTGTTTTTT
abundance: NA
v_gene: TRBV7-9
d_gene: NA
j_gene: TRBJ1-4

CDR3aa: CASSSGDGYEQYF
CDR3nt: TGTGCCAGCAGCTCCGGGGACGGATACGAGCAGTACTTC
abundance: NA
v_gene: TRBV11-3
d_gene: NA
j_gene: TRBJ2-7

CDR3aa: CASSEVWRGRGGYTF
CDR3nt: TGTGCCAGCAGTGAAGTCTGGAGGGGCAGGGGTGGCTACACCTTC
abundance: few
v_gene: TRBV6-1
d_gene: NA
j_gene: TRBJ1-2

CDR3aa: CASSTRLGEAFF
CDR3nt: TGTGCCAGCAGCACCAGACTGGGTGAAGCTTTCTTT
abundance: NA
v_gene: TRBV28
d_gene: NA
j_gene: TRBJ1-1

CDR3aa: CASIPWASGKNEQFF
CDR3nt: TGTGCCAGCATCCCCTGGGCTAGCGGAAAGAATGAGCAGTTCTTC
abundance: NA
v_gene: TRBV18
d_gene: TRBD2
j_gene: TRBJ2-1

CDR3aa: CASSLGDYGYTF
CDR3nt: TGTGCCAGCAGCCTGGGAGACTATGGCTACACCTTC
abundance: NA
v_gene: TRBV6-5
d_gene: NA
j_gene: TRBJ1-2